One and the same sample provided the 30 T cell receptor beta chains below, sequenced in a study of blood T cell repertoires in COVID-19 (dated by TCRdb to the early 2020s). Library construction relied on the immunoSEQ multiplex PCR assay. TCRdb obtained this table from immuneACCESS and retained in-frame rearrangements with V and J assigned. These tables miss some clones; where compared with another copy, unresolved V genes account for less than half of the shortfall, and the remainder is unexplained. Here the sample has around 76,000 clones; around 83% occur a single time. The top ten hold over 4.5% of the sample. Sequenced material: peripheral blood. The receptors here all came from a man older than 75 with acute or convalescent COVID-19.

This clone was seen only a few times. This chain joins TRBV29-1 and TRBJ1-2, with TRBD1 identical over 7 bases. This CDR3 is 12 amino acids long. CDR1 and CDR2 (germline): SQVTM, ANQGSEA. Trimming at V came to 3 bases and at J to 8 bases, leaving 6 bases not matched to a gene. CDR3 nucleotide sequence: TGCAGCGTTGAGGAGGGGGCAGGCGGCTACACCTTC. This encodes CSVEEGAGGYTF.

DNA for the CDR3: TGTGCCAGCTCACCGCCCCAGGGGGCTTTCGGAGAGACCCAGTACTTC. Translation gives CASSPPQGAFGETQYF. The chain couples TRBV18 to TRBJ2-5; 8 bases map to TRBD1. V gave up 3 bases and J gave up 4 bases; unmatched junction bases: 10. The CDR3 extends over 16 amino acids. Germline assignment: CDR1 KGHSH and CDR2 LQKENI.

This chain joins TRBV6-2 or TRBV6-3 and TRBJ2-7; 7 positions match TRBD1. The V segment lost 7 bases and the J segment 3 bases; nucleotides outside the gene matches: 15. The CDR3 is 16 amino acids. Germline assignment: CDR1 MNHEY and CDR2 SVGEGT. In nucleotides, the CDR3 is TGTGCCAGCACCCCCATCGCTGGGACAGCCATCTACGAGCAGTACTTC. Its protein product is CASTPIAGTAIYEQYF.

This chain connects TRBV24-1 to TRBJ2-5; 11 bases map to TRBD2. The CDR3 contains 16 residues. V trimming: 4 bases; J trimming: 3 bases; junction bases outside the gene matches: 6. Germline V gene lookup returns CDR1 KGHDR and CDR2 SFDVKD. CDR3 region: CATSEPRLAGKETQYF. The CDR3, as DNA: TGTGCCACCAGTGAACCTCGACTAGCGGGGAAAGAGACCCAGTACTTC.

The chain joins TRBV7-9 to TRBJ2-7; TRBD1 might be the D (6 bases). Germline CDR1 reads SEHNR; CDR2 reads FQNEAQ (reference sequence). The CDR3 contains 14 residues. Trimming removed 4 bases at V and 6 bases at J, with 16 bases between. This CDR3 is CASSSTTGLREQYF. CDR3 DNA sequence: TGTGCCAGCAGCTCCACGACAGGTCTGCGCGAGCAGTACTTC.

Only one count was recorded for this clone. The chain uses TRBV3-1 (or the pseudogene TRBV3-2) and TRBJ2-2; no reliable D call. CDR1 is LGHDT, CDR2 YNNKEL, per germline (reference sequence). The CDR3 runs to 15 residues. V lost 4 bases and J 0 bases, leaving 9 bases between the germline ends. The CDR3 DNA reads as TGTGCCAGCAGCCTTTATGTCTCGAACACCGGGGAGCTGTTTTTT. Protein: CASSLYVSNTGELFF.

The J gene is TRBJ2-3, the V gene TRBV3-1 (or the pseudogene TRBV3-2), with a weak D call TRBD1 (6 bases). Germline CDR1 LGHDT, CDR2 YNNKEL (reference sequence). Deletions cut 5 bases from V and 6 bases from J, with 15 bases between. This CDR3 is built from 14 residues. The CDR3 DNA sequence: TGTGCCAGCAGCAATTCGGACCAGGGGGATACGCAGTATTTT. As protein: CASSNSDQGDTQYF.

The J gene is TRBJ2-3, the V gene TRBV6-1; 10 nucleotides agree with TRBD1. J gave up 14 bases and V 2 bases, and 7 bases lay outside the gene matches. The CDR3 has 13 amino acids. Germline CDR1 and CDR2: MNHNS and SASEGT. CDR3 residues: CASSETVTGGRYF. The CDR3, as DNA: TGTGCCAGCAGTGAAACGGTGACAGGGGGCAGGTATTTT.

The chain is built from TRBV29-1 and TRBJ2-3, with 11 nucleotides matching TRBD2. V shed 5 bases and J 1 base; nucleotides not matched to a gene: 8. The CDR3 consists of 16 residues. CDR1 and CDR2 (germline): SQVTM, ANQGSEA. The CDR3 loop is CSVPGLAGSGTDTQYF. In DNA, the CDR3 is TGCAGCGTTCCCGGACTAGCGGGCAGTGGCACAGATACGCAGTATTTT.

This chain connects TRBV9 to TRBJ2-1; 13 bases are a match to TRBD2. CDR3 length equals 15 residues. From germline, CDR1 is SGDLS and CDR2 YYNGEE. Trimming removed 4 bases from V and 7 bases from J; junction bases left unmatched: 5. In DNA form, the CDR3 reads TGTGCCAGCAGCAGGACTAGCGGGAGAGGTAATGAGCAGTTCTTC. It translates to CASSRTSGRGNEQFF. Filled out from reference TRBV9 and TRBJ2-1, the complete variable domain reads DSGVTQTPKHLITATGQRVTLRCSPRSGDLSVYWYQQSLDQGLQFLIQYYNGEERAKGNILERFSAQQFPDLHSELNLSSLELGDSALYFCASSRTSGRGNEQFFGPGTRLTVL.

This chain connects TRBV9 to TRBJ1-1, with 7 bases lining up with TRBD1. Trimming at V came to 0 bases and at J to 7 bases, leaving 3 bases not matched to a gene. Per the germline V gene, CDR1 is SGDLS and CDR2 is YYNGEE. This CDR3 comprises 13 residues. The CDR3 bases are TGTGCCAGCAGCGTAGTATGGGACAGTGAAGCTTTCTTT. Translating gives CASSVVWDSEAFF.

The chain couples TRBV24-1 to TRBJ2-3; D call uncertain. Looked up from germline, CDR1 is KGHDR and CDR2 is SFDVKD. The CDR3 extends over 14 amino acids. V lost 7 bases and J lost 0, with 10 bases in between. This CDR3 is CATSGASSTDTQYF. The CDR3 bases are TGTGCCACCAGCGGTGCCTCTAGCACAGATACGCAGTATTTT.

The chain is built from TRBV5-4 and TRBJ2-7, with TRBD1 identical over 10 bases. Trimming took 5 bases from V and 4 from J; bases not matched to a gene: 9. Germline V gene data show CDR1 as SGHNT and CDR2 as YYREEE (reference sequence). This CDR3 comprises 15 residues. This chain's CDR3 is CASRVDRGHTYEQYF. Here the CDR3 DNA reads TGTGCCAGCAGAGTAGACAGGGGGCATACATACGAGCAGTACTTC. Supplemented by reference TRBV5-4 and TRBJ2-7, the full variable domain reads ETGVTQSPTHLIKTRGQQVTLRCSSQSGHNTVSWYQQALGQGPQFIFQYYREEENGRGNFPPRFSGLQFPNYSSELNVNALELDDSALYLCASRVDRGHTYEQYFGPGTRLTVT.

The rearrangement joins TRBV27 to TRBJ2-7, with TRBD1 matching 8 bases. Trimming took 4 bases from V and 5 from J; bases not matched to a gene: 10. This CDR3 spans 15 amino acids. Per germline, CDR1 MNHEY and CDR2 SMNVEV (reference sequence). CDR3 protein: CASSSLVHRGDEQYF. The CDR3 DNA reads TGTGCCAGCAGTTCCCTAGTACACAGGGGGGACGAGCAGTACTTC.

This chain connects TRBV6-5 to TRBJ2-3; 8 nucleotides align to TRBD2. CDR3 length: 15 amino acids. CDR1 and CDR2 (germline): MNHEY, SVGAGI. Trimming removed 1 base from V and 4 bases from J; junction bases left unmatched: 4. The CDR3 bases are TGTGCCAGCAGTTACTATCCGGGAGGGCCAGATACGCAGTATTTT. Translation: CASSYYPGGPDTQYF.

The gene calls are TRBV11-2 and TRBJ2-2; 11 positions agree with TRBD2. J was trimmed by 6 bases and V by 5 bases; bases with no gene match: 8. The CDR3 totals 16 residues. The V gene's germline CDR1 is SGHAT and CDR2 FQNNGV. CDR3 DNA sequence: TGTGCCAGCAGCCTAAATAGCGGGGGGGCCCCCGGGGAGCTGTTTTTT. This encodes CASSLNSGGAPGELFF.

The chain links TRBV9 to TRBJ1-6; a possible D gene is TRBD1 (5 bases). In germline, CDR1 is SGDLS, CDR2 YYNGEE. This CDR3 comprises 17 residues. Trimming pared 0 bases from V and 4 bases from J, leaving 14 bases between. The CDR3, as DNA: TGTGCCAGCAGCGTAGGGCCGGGGGGACTTTATAATTCACCCCTCCACTTT. Encoded protein: CASSVGPGGLYNSPLHF.

The chain is built from TRBV6-5 and TRBJ2-3, with D tentatively TRBD2 (6 bases). The CDR3 spans 14 residues. The germline V gene has CDR1 MNHEY and CDR2 SVGAGI. V was clipped by 6 bases and J by 6 bases, with 16 bases between them. The DNA of the CDR3 is TGTGCCAGCAGGCCCCCCGGGGGTCGGGATACGCAGTATTTT. Encoded protein: CASRPPGGRDTQYF.

The V and J genes are TRBV28 and TRBJ2-7, with TRBD1 as a possible D gene (6 bases). Germline CDR1 MDHEN, CDR2 SYDVKM. The CDR3 extends over 14 amino acids. V lost 2 bases to trimming and J lost 3 bases, with 11 bases between them. In DNA, the CDR3 is TGTGCCAGCAGTTTAAACAGGGCACACTACGAGCAGTACTTC. Encoded protein: CASSLNRAHYEQYF. The whole variable domain, filled in from reference TRBV28 and TRBJ2-7, reads DVKVTQSSRYLVKRTGEKVFLECVQDMDHENMFWYRQDPGLGLRLIYFSYDVKMKEKGDIPEGYSVSREKKERFSLILESASTNQTSMYLCASSLNRAHYEQYFGPGTRLTVT.

The chain is built from TRBV5-4 and TRBJ2-2; 8 bases align to TRBD1. Trimming removed 4 bases from V and 5 bases from J; junction bases left unmatched: 10. Germline CDR1 SGHNT, CDR2 YYREEE (reference sequence). This CDR3 region has 16 residues. CDR3 residues: CASSPMDRASTGELFF. CDR3 sequence (DNA): TGTGCCAGCAGCCCCATGGACAGGGCCTCAACCGGGGAGCTGTTTTTT.

This clone is a singleton in its sample. The V and J genes are TRBV3-1 (or the pseudogene TRBV3-2) and TRBJ2-3, with TRBD2 identical over 11 bases. The CDR3 covers 17 residues. The germline gives CDR1 LGHDT, CDR2 YNNKEL (reference sequence). With 4 bases clipped from V and 0 bases from J, the junction kept 6 bases outside the gene matches. For the CDR3, the DNA is TGTGCCAGCAGCCGGAGACTAGCGGGGCTGAGCACAGATACGCAGTATTTT. This encodes CASSRRLAGLSTDTQYF.

The chain uses TRBV5-1 and TRBJ2-1, with 12 bases identical to TRBD2. There are 17 residues in the CDR3. V lost 4 bases to trimming and J lost 3 bases; unmatched junction nucleotides: 8. Germline assignment: CDR1 SGHRS and CDR2 YFSETQ. DNA for the CDR3: TGCGCCAGCAGCAATACCGGACTAGCGGGACTCTACAATGAGCAGTTCTTC. Translating gives CASSNTGLAGLYNEQFF.

This clone was picked up one time. V gene TRBV27 combines with J gene TRBJ1-2; unclear D gene. Looked up from germline, CDR1 is MNHEY and CDR2 is SMNVEV (reference sequence). Trimming stripped 5 bases from V and 0 bases from J, with 13 bases between. The CDR3 is made up of 15 amino acids. CDR3 sequence: CASSISRKPNYGYTF. The DNA for the CDR3 is TGTGCCAGCAGTATCAGCAGGAAGCCTAACTATGGCTACACCTTC.

This clone was counted between two and nine times. The chain employs TRBV30 and TRBJ2-7, with 9 nucleotides matching TRBD2. The ends lost 2 bases at V and 5 bases at J; junction bases unmatched: 13. Looked up from germline, CDR1 is GTSNPN and CDR2 is SVGIG (reference sequence). The length of the CDR3 is 16 residues. In nucleotides, the CDR3 is TGTGCCTGGAGTCTAGTGCTAGCGGGGAGTCCCAACGAGCAGTACTTC. It encodes CAWSLVLAGSPNEQYF.

This clone was detected only a few times. The V call is TRBV7-9, the J call TRBJ1-3; D unclear. The V and J ends lost 3 bases and 2 bases respectively, with 8 bases between them. This CDR3 has 14 amino acids. Germline V gene lookup returns CDR1 SEHNR and CDR2 FQNEAQ (reference sequence). The CDR3 here is CASSFGRPGNTIYF. DNA of the CDR3: TGTGCCAGCAGCTTCGGGAGGCCTGGAAACACCATATATTTT. Full variable domain (rest looked up from reference TRBV7-9 and TRBJ1-3): DTGVSQNPRHKITKRGQNVTFRCDPISEHNRLYWYRQTLGQGPEFLTYFQNEAQLEKSRLLSDRFSAERPKGSFSTLEIQRTEQGDSAMYLCASSFGRPGNTIYFGEGSWLTVV.

The chain recombines TRBV5-1 with TRBJ1-2; unclear D gene. CDR3 length equals 12 residues. Germline CDR1 SGHRS, CDR2 YFSETQ. V was pared by 0 bases and J by 5 bases, with 5 bases between. CDR3 nucleotide sequence: TGCGCCAGCAGCTTGGACGGGTATGGCTACACCTTC. Its translation is CASSLDGYGYTF.

The chain has TRBV19 and TRBJ1-1, with D unclear. V shed 1 base and J shed 0 bases, with 6 bases lying between them. The CDR3 is 14 amino acids. Germline lookup yields CDR1 LNHDA and CDR2 SQIVND (reference sequence). CDR3 protein: CASSIGALNTEAFF. The DNA of the CDR3 is TGTGCCAGTAGTATAGGAGCGCTGAACACTGAAGCTTTCTTT.

This clone was counted once. The chain joins TRBV5-5 to TRBJ2-6, with D possibly being TRBD1 (6 bases). Per the germline V gene, CDR1 is SGHKS and CDR2 is YYEKEE (reference sequence). V lost 0 bases, J lost 1 base, and 14 bases lay in between. The CDR3 extends over 18 amino acids. The CDR3 reads CASSLDRASQSGANVLTF. DNA of the CDR3: TGTGCCAGCAGCTTGGACAGGGCTTCCCAATCTGGGGCCAACGTCCTGACTTTC.

The V call is TRBV6-5, the J call TRBJ2-5; TRBD2 matches 8 bases. The germline V gene has CDR1 MNHEY and CDR2 SVGAGI. Trimming removed 4 bases from V and 1 base from J; junction bases left unmatched: 8. CDR3 size: 16 residues. CDR3 in amino acids: CASSSSPTSGQETQYF. Here the CDR3 DNA reads TGTGCCAGCAGTTCGAGCCCTACTAGCGGCCAAGAGACCCAGTACTTC.

This clone has only one observation. This sequence joins TRBV19 and TRBJ2-5, with 7 bases lining up with TRBD2. The ends lost 5 bases at V and 5 bases at J; junction bases unmatched: 5. CDR1 is LNHDA, CDR2 SQIVND, per germline (reference sequence). The CDR3 consists of 13 residues. The CDR3 loop reads CASSGLVLETQYF. CDR3 DNA sequence: TGTGCCAGTAGTGGACTAGTATTGGAGACCCAGTACTTC.